Included here is one TCR beta chain sequence, with context. Some clones are missing from TCRdb's copy, which holds only in-frame ones; the method was immunoSEQ multiplex PCR. Of 65,000 to 80,000 clones listed, about 84% were seen once; the top ten hold around 0.49%. The record originates from a study of OX40 agonist ivuxolimab in advanced cancers. About the research overall: Earlier treatment with anti-PD-1, anti-PD-L1 or anti-CTLA-4 was permitted, and about 40% had received some.

The CDR3 is 14 residues long. CDR1 and CDR2 from the germline V gene are SGHTA and FQGNSA. Between the trimmed V and J ends, which lost 4 bases and 1 base, there was a span of 11 bases. Enrollment shut out patients with autoimmune disease history or systemic immunosuppression. This receptor was identified in an adult with an advanced solid tumor such as melanoma, head and neck, liver or kidney cancer. This chain uses TRBV7-2 with TRBJ2-7; perhaps TRBD2 as D (6 bases). The sequences come from CD4+ or CD8+ T cells sorted from blood, collected in a trial of the OX40 agonist ivuxolimab. The CDR3: CASSYKTSSYEQYF. The CDR3 nucleotides are TGTGCCAGCAGCTACAAGACTAGTTCCTACGAGCAGTACTTC. The full variable domain, with the rest looked up from reference TRBV7-2 and TRBJ2-7, is GAGVSQSPSNKVTEKGKDVELRCDPISGHTALYWYRQSLGQGLEFLIYFQGNSAPDKSGLPSDRFSAERTGGSVSTLTIQRTQQEDSAVYLCASSYKTSSYEQYFGPGTRLTVT.